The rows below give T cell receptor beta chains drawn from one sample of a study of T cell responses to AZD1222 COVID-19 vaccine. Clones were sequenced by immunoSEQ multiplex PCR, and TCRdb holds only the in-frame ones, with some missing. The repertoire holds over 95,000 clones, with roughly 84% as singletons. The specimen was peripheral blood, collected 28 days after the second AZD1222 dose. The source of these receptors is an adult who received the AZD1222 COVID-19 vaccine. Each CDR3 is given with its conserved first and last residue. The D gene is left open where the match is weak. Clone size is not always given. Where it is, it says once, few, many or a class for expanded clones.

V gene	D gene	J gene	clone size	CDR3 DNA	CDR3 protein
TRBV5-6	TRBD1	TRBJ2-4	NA	TGTGCCAGCAGCGGCCAGGGGGCGGGAAACATTCAGTACTTC	CASSGQGAGNIQYF
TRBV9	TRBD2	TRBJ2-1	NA	TGTGCCAGCAGCACCCATAGCGGGAGCTCCTACAATGAGCAGTTCTTC	CASSTHSGSSYNEQFF
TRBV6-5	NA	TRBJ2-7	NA	TGTGCCAGCAGGAACGAGGGAGCCGAGCAGTACTTC	CASRNEGAEQYF
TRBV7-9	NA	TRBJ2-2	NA	TGTGCCAGCGTCCTCCCCTGGTCCAGGTACACCGGGGAGCTGTTTTTT	CASVLPWSRYTGELFF
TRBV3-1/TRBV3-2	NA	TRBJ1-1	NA	TGTGCCAGCAGCCAAGTGTCTGGGGGTGAAGCTTTCTTT	CASSQVSGGEAFF
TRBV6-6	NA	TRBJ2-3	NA	TGTGCCAGCAGTTACCGGGGCCGGTCCACAGATACGCAGTATTTT	CASSYRGRSTDTQYF
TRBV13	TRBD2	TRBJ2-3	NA	TGTGCCAGCAGCCTTAAGCGGGGGCCCTTTTTCCGAGATACGCAGTATTTT	CASSLKRGPFFRDTQYF
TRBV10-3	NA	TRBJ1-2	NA	TGTGCCATCAGGACAGATAAGGCCTATGGCTACACCTTC	CAIRTDKAYGYTF
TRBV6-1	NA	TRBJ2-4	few	TGTGCCAGCAGTGAATCCGGGCGGGTTCAGTACTTC	CASSESGRVQYF
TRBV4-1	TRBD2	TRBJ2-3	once	TGCGCCAGCAGCCGCCAACCACTAGCGGACACAGATACGCAGTATTTT	CASSRQPLADTDTQYF
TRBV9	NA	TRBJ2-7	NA	TGTGCCAGCAGCGTCGGGCTAGCAGGATTCTCCTACGAGCAGTACTTC	CASSVGLAGFSYEQYF
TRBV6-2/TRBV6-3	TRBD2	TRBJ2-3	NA	TGTGCCAGCAGTTACTCGAAATCCCTAGCGGGAGGAGATACGCAGTATTTT	CASSYSKSLAGGDTQYF
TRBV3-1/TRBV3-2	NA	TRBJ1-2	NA	TGTGCCAGCAGCGAGACCGGGGCGGTGGGTGGCTACACCTTC	CASSETGAVGGYTF
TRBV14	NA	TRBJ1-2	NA	TGTGCCAGCAGCCGTTCGGACCTCATCTATGGCTACACCTTC	CASSRSDLIYGYTF
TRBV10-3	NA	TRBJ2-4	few	TGTGCCATCAGTCCAGGTAGCGGCAAAAACATTCAGTACTTC	CAISPGSGKNIQYF
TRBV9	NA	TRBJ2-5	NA	TGTGCCAGCAGCACTCGACTAGAAGAGACCCAGTACTTC	CASSTRLEETQYF
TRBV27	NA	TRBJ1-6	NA	TGTGCCAGCAGTCCGAAGCCCAACAGAGGGAAATCACCCCTCCACTTT	CASSPKPNRGKSPLHF
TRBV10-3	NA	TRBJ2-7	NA	TGTGCCATCAGTGAGGTTGTCAGGGGTGGTGACGAGCAGTACTTC	CAISEVVRGGDEQYF
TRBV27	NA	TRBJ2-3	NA	TGTGCCAGCTCCAAGTTGGGAGATACGCAGTATTTT	CASSKLGDTQYF
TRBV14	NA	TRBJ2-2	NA	TGTGCCAGCAGCCATCAGCGTGACGGGGAGCTGTTTTTT	CASSHQRDGELFF
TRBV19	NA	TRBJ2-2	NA	TGTGCCAGTAAGGCGAGGGGTTCTGCCGGGGAGCTGTTTTTT	CASKARGSAGELFF
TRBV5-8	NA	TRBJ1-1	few	TGTGCCAGCAGCTTACCCGGGACACCGAACCGGGAAACTGAAGCTTTCTTT	CASSLPGTPNRETEAFF
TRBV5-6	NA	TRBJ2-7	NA	TGTGCCAGCAGCTTCGGGTTATCCTACGAGCAGTACTTC	CASSFGLSYEQYF
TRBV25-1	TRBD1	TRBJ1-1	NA	TGTGCCAGCAGTGATGGGACAGACGTTAACACTGAAGCTTTCTTT	CASSDGTDVNTEAFF
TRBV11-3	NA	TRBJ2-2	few	TGTGCCAGCAGCCTAACGATTGCGGACACCGGGGAGCTGTTTTTT	CASSLTIADTGELFF
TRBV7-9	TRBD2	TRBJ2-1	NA	TGTGCCAGCAGCTCCCTCGATGGACTAGCGGGGCCTTACAATGAGCAGTTCTTC	CASSSLDGLAGPYNEQFF
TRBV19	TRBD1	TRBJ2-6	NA	TGTGCCAGTAGTGTTACGGGACAGCCCATCAGCTCTGGGGCCAACGTCCTGACTTTC	CASSVTGQPISSGANVLTF
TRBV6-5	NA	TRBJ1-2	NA	TGTGCCAGCAGTTTTACTGATTACTATGGCTACACCTTC	CASSFTDYYGYTF
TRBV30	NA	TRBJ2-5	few	TGTGCCTGGAGTGTAACGCAGGGCCCAAATCAGACCCAGTACTTC	CAWSVTQGPNQTQYF
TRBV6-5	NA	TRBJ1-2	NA	TGTGCCAGCAGCCCCCGGGAAGCTAATGGCTACACCTTC	CASSPREANGYTF
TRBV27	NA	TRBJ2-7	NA	TGTGCCAGCAGTTTCAACTCCTACGAGCAGTACTTC	CASSFNSYEQYF
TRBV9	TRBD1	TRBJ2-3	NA	TGTGCCAGCAGCGGAGGGACAGACACAGATACGCAGTATTTT	CASSGGTDTDTQYF
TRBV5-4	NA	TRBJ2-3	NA	TGTGCCAGCAGCTTGGACTTCACTAGCACAGATACGCAGTATTTT	CASSLDFTSTDTQYF
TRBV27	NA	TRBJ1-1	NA	TGTGCCAGCAGTTTCCGGATTAACACTGAAGCTTTCTTT	CASSFRINTEAFF
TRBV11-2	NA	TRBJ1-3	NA	TGTGCCAGCAGCTTAGGCCAGGTGGCGGCGGACACCATATATTTT	CASSLGQVAADTIYF
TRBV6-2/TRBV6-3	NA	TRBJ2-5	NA	TGTGCCAGCAGCAAACCCCCTCGGCAGGGCGAGACCCAGTACTTC	CASSKPPRQGETQYF
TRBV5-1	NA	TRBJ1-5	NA	TGCGCCAGCAGCTTGGGGGGCCATCAGCCCCAGCATTTT	CASSLGGHQPQHF
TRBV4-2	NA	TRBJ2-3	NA	TGTGCCAGCAGCCAAGATTTAATTCGGGGGCCGAGCACAGATACGCAGTATTTT	CASSQDLIRGPSTDTQYF
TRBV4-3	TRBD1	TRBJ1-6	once	TGCGCCAGCAGCCAAAACAGGGGGGATAATTCACCCCTCCACTTT	CASSQNRGDNSPLHF
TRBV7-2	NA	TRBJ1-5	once	TGTGCCAGCAGCTTAGTTGCTCTGAATCAGCCCCAGCATTTT	CASSLVALNQPQHF
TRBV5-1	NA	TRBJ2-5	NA	TGCGCCAGCAGCCAAGGACAGCAAGAGACCCAGTACTTC	CASSQGQQETQYF
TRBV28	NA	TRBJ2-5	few	TGTGCCAGCAGTTCCGCGCTTGGGGGGTCAAAAGAGACCCAGTACTTC	CASSSALGGSKETQYF
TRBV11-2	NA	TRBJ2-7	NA	TGTGCCAGCAGCTTAGGTGGCACCTCCTACGAGCAGTACTTC	CASSLGGTSYEQYF
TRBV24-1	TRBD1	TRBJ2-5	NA	TGTGCCACCAGTGATTTTGCGGACAGGGCCGGAGAGACCCAGTACTTC	CATSDFADRAGETQYF
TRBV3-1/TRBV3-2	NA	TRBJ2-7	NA	TGTGCCAGCAGCCAAGGGTTTCAGTCGAGAGAGGAGCAGTACTTC	CASSQGFQSREEQYF
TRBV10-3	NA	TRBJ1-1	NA	TGTGCCATCAGGACCCAGACACTAAACACTGAAGCTTTCTTT	CAIRTQTLNTEAFF
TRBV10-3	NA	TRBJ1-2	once	TGTGCCATCAGTGAAACCCGGGAAAACTATGGCTACACCTTC	CAISETRENYGYTF
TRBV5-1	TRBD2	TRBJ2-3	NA	TGCGCCAGCAATGAGCTAGCGGTGCCAGATACGCAGTATTTT	CASNELAVPDTQYF
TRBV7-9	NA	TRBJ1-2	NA	TGTGCCAGCAACAAACGCAGGGTCTCGGGCTATGGCTACACCTTC	CASNKRRVSGYGYTF
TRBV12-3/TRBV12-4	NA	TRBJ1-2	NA	TGTGCCAGCAGTTTGCGAGGCTACACCTTC	CASSLRGYTF
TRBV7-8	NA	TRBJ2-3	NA	TGTGCCAGCAGCGCATACAGGGTTGGACGGACAGATACGCAGTATTTT	CASSAYRVGRTDTQYF
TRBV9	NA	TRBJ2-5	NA	TGTGCCAGCAGCCAGGGGCTGACTTCACGCCAAGAGACCCAGTACTTC	CASSQGLTSRQETQYF
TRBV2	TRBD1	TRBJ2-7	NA	TGTGCCAGCAGGGCCGGGACAGGGTTCTACGAGCAGTACTTC	CASRAGTGFYEQYF
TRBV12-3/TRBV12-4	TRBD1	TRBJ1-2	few	TGTGCCAGCAGATCGACAGGGGGTAATGGCTACACCTTC	CASRSTGGNGYTF
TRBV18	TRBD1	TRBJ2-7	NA	TGTGCCAGCTCACCTTGGGAGACAGGGGGACTCTACGAGCAGTACTTC	CASSPWETGGLYEQYF